This entry lists 20 T cell receptor beta chains sequenced from one sample in a study of T cells after posttransplantation cyclophosphamide. Sequencing used immunoSEQ multiplex PCR; TCRdb keeps in-frame clones, though not all of them. The profile covers about 12,000 clones, none occurring a single time. The sample comprised PBMCs. The receptor set was obtained from a woman aged 40-49 years in good health, CMV-negative, and a related stem cell transplant donor.

This clone showed up many times. The gene calls are TRBV10-3 and TRBJ1-1, with no clear D. The CDR3 is 12 residues long. Trimming left V 8 bases short and J 5 bases short, with 12 bases between. The germline V gene encodes CDR1 ENHRY and CDR2 SYGVKD. The CDR3 sequence: CAIQATGTEAFF. The CDR3 DNA reads as TGTGCCATCCAAGCTACGGGGACTGAAGCTTTCTTT.

This clone was recorded at least ten times. The gene calls are TRBV7-2 and TRBJ2-1, with a possible D match to TRBD2 (6 bases). Trimming shortened V by 1 base and J by 3 bases, and 10 bases separated the two germline ends. This CDR3 contains 15 residues. In germline, CDR1 is SGHTA, CDR2 FQGNSA. The CDR3 bases are TGTGCCAGCAGCTTAGGCCAGGGAGGCTACAATGAGCAGTTCTTC. This gives the protein CASSLGQGGYNEQFF.

This clone was found many times. V gene TRBV27 combines with J gene TRBJ1-2; D unclear. Trimming removed 3 bases at V and 3 bases at J, with 11 bases between. Germline CDR1 MNHEY, CDR2 SMNVEV (reference sequence). The CDR3 is made up of 14 amino acids. The CDR3 loop is CASSLNPQDYGYTF. The CDR3 DNA is TGTGCCAGCAGTTTGAATCCGCAGGACTATGGCTACACCTTC.

This clone was seen repeatedly, ten times or more. The chain employs TRBV4-1 and TRBJ2-4; 7 nucleotides line up with TRBD1. The J segment lost 3 bases and the V segment lost 9 bases, leaving 11 bases of the junction unmatched. CDR1 is MGHRA, CDR2 YSYEKL, per germline. The CDR3 loop spans 15 amino acids. CDR3 sequence reads: CASQNRGLGKNIQYF. As DNA, the CDR3 is TGCGCCAGTCAGAACAGGGGCTTGGGCAAAAACATTCAGTACTTC.

This clone was seen more than once but under ten times. V and J are TRBV28 and TRBJ2-5; D call uncertain. The V end was cut by 2 bases, the J end by 1 base, with 8 bases between. CDR1 and CDR2 (germline): MDHEN, SYDVKM. The CDR3 covers 14 residues. The CDR3 protein is CASSLGRRQETQYF. The CDR3 DNA reads as TGTGCCAGCAGTTTAGGGCGCCGCCAAGAGACCCAGTACTTC.

Relative to its sample, this clone is medium-sized (0.01 to 0.1%). The rearrangement uses TRBV10-1 and TRBJ1-1; D may be TRBD1 (5 bases). The germline V and J ends were trimmed by 5 bases and 1 base, with 8 bases remaining between them. Germline assignment: CDR1 WNHNN and CDR2 SYGVQD (reference sequence). The CDR3 loop spans 13 amino acids. This CDR3 reads CASSSDKNTEAFF. The CDR3 region has the DNA TGCGCCAGCAGTTCGGACAAGAACACTGAAGCTTTCTTT.

This clone was recorded many times. V and J are TRBV7-9 and TRBJ2-7, with a weak D call TRBD2 (6 bases). Germline CDR1 reads SEHNR; CDR2 reads FQNEAQ (reference sequence). The CDR3 contains 14 residues. V shed 3 bases and J shed 5 bases, with 14 bases lying between them. The CDR3 coding sequence is TGTGCCAGCAGCTTGGGTCGGGGGACGGACGAGCAGTACTTC. Amino acid sequence: CASSLGRGTDEQYF. The full variable domain, its missing parts supplied by reference TRBV7-9 and TRBJ2-7, is DTGVSQNPRHKITKRGQNVTFRCDPISEHNRLYWYRQTLGQGPEFLTYFQNEAQLEKSRLLSDRFSAERPKGSFSTLEIQRTEQGDSAMYLCASSLGRGTDEQYFGPGTRLTVT.

The sample holds many counts of this clone. The chain recombines TRBV10-2 with TRBJ2-2; the D gene is possibly TRBD2 (7 bases). CDR3 size: 16 residues. The V and J ends lost 5 bases and 3 bases respectively, with 16 bases between them. CDR1 is WSHSY and CDR2 is SAAADI in the germline V gene. DNA for the CDR3: TGCGCCAGCAGTCAAGGGGGGGGTGGATACACCGGGGAGCTGTTTTTT. This codes for CASSQGGGGYTGELFF.

This clone showed up many times. The chain joins TRBV19 to TRBJ1-4; 8 positions match TRBD1. The V and J ends lost 6 bases and 8 bases, in that order; junction bases with no gene match: 8. Germline V lookup: CDR1 LNHDA, CDR2 SQIVND (reference sequence). This CDR3 has 14 residues. CDR3 in amino acids: CASSVDRGPEKLFF. CDR3 DNA: TGTGCCAGTAGCGTCGACAGGGGTCCGGAAAAACTGTTTTTT. The full variable domain, its missing parts supplied by reference TRBV19 and TRBJ1-4, is DGGITQSPKYLFRKEGQNVTLSCEQNLNHDAMYWYRQDPGQGLRLIYYSQIVNDFQKGDIAEGYSVSREKKESFPLTVTSAQKNPTAFYLCASSVDRGPEKLFFGSGTQLSVL.

Ten or more counts support this clone. This chain connects TRBV11-2 to TRBJ2-2, with D hard to call. The CDR3 is 14 amino acids. V lost 1 base to trimming and J lost 2 bases, with 5 bases between them. The germline V gene encodes CDR1 SGHAT and CDR2 FQNNGV. The CDR3 bases are TGTGCCAGCAGCTTAGGTCTCAACACCGGGGAGCTGTTTTTT. It yields the protein CASSLGLNTGELFF.

This clone was detected ten times or more. The chain links TRBV19 to TRBJ2-2; D unclear. Trimming left V 7 bases short and J 1 base short, with 4 bases between. This CDR3 spans 12 amino acids. Germline V lookup: CDR1 LNHDA, CDR2 SQIVND (reference sequence). CDR3 region: CASNLNTGELFF. CDR3 sequence (DNA): TGTGCCAGTAACTTGAACACCGGGGAGCTGTTTTTT.

Ten or more counts support this clone. This rearrangement joins TRBV30 to TRBJ2-3, with 13 bases matching TRBD2. Germline CDR1 is GTSNPN and CDR2 is SVGIG (reference sequence). The CDR3 consists of 14 residues. Trimming removed 2 bases from V and 12 bases from J; junction bases left unmatched: 8. The CDR3 loop is CAWSSGTSGAPQYF. Written as DNA, the CDR3 is TGTGCCTGGAGTTCAGGGACTAGCGGGGCCCCCCAGTATTTT.

This clone occurred many times. The rearrangement joins TRBV7-2 to TRBJ1-5, with D maybe TRBD1 (6 bases). V was trimmed by 4 bases and J by 3 bases, leaving 13 bases between them. The length of the CDR3 is 15 residues. CDR1 is SGHTA, CDR2 FQGNSA, per germline. CDR3 nucleotides: TGTGCCAGCAGCTCCCAGGGGTTTCCCAATCAGCCCCAGCATTTT. It codes for CASSSQGFPNQPQHF.

This clone was recorded at least ten times. The chain couples TRBV6-1 to TRBJ1-1, with 7 nucleotides matching TRBD1. Losses at the gene ends were 6 bases for V and 7 bases for J; bases not matched to a gene: 11. The CDR3 has 14 amino acids. From germline, CDR1 is MNHNS and CDR2 SASEGT. In DNA, the CDR3 is TGTGCCAGCAGGGAAATTAAGGGGGCCCTTGAAGCTTTCTTT. This codes for CASREIKGALEAFF.

This clone came up many times. This rearrangement joins TRBV28 to TRBJ1-5; the match to TRBD1 covers 9 bases. The CDR3 is made up of 16 amino acids. Germline V gene lookup returns CDR1 MDHEN and CDR2 SYDVKM. The CDR3 reads CARAPGTGLIFPPQHF. The CDR3 DNA reads as TGTGCACGAGCGCCCGGGACAGGGCTTATTTTTCCGCCCCAGCATTTT.

This clone was found many times. The chain employs TRBV5-1 and TRBJ2-2; 10 bases align to TRBD1. Germline CDR1 SGHRS, CDR2 YFSETQ. V lost 0 bases, J lost 3 bases, and 11 bases stayed unmatched. The CDR3 totals 19 residues. CDR3 loop: CASSLAKSTGQGDTGELFF. The CDR3 coding sequence is TGCGCCAGCAGCTTGGCTAAATCGACAGGACAGGGGGACACCGGGGAGCTGTTTTTT.

This clone was recorded at least ten times. The chain joins TRBV7-9 to TRBJ1-4; TRBD1 is a possible D gene (6 bases). With 4 bases removed from V and 3 bases from J, the gap between germline ends came to 12 bases. CDR1 is SEHNR and CDR2 is FQNEAQ in the germline V gene (reference sequence). The CDR3 has 15 amino acids. The CDR3 loop is CASSWKGVANEKLFF. The CDR3 nucleotides read TGTGCCAGCAGCTGGAAGGGGGTGGCTAATGAAAAACTGTTTTTT.

In this sample, this clone turned up many times. V gene TRBV7-9 combines with J gene TRBJ2-3; D assignment may be TRBD1 or TRBD2 (5 bases each). CDR1 SEHNR and CDR2 FQNEAQ come from the germline V gene (reference sequence). This CDR3 region has 15 residues. Deletions cut 4 bases from V and 4 bases from J, with 15 bases between. As DNA, the CDR3 is TGTGCCAGCAGCTGGGGAGATAGGGGAGCAGATACGCAGTATTTT. Translation: CASSWGDRGADTQYF.

This clone was seen ten or more times. The chain carries TRBV28 and TRBJ2-5; 9 bases are shared with TRBD1. The germline V gene encodes CDR1 MDHEN and CDR2 SYDVKM. V shed 5 bases and J 6 bases; nucleotides not matched to a gene: 7. The CDR3 spans 14 residues. This chain's CDR3 is CASSGMDRGQTQYF. The CDR3 coding sequence is TGTGCCAGCAGTGGGATGGACAGGGGTCAGACCCAGTACTTC.

The genes are TRBV7-2 and TRBJ2-2, with TRBD1 matching over 7 bases. This CDR3 has 15 amino acids. V trimming: 5 bases; J trimming: 5 bases; junction bases outside the gene matches: 8. The germline V gene encodes CDR1 SGHTA and CDR2 FQGNSA. CDR3 region: CASSPSQGDTGELFF. The CDR3 coding sequence is TGTGCCAGCAGCCCTTCTCAGGGGGATACCGGGGAGCTGTTTTTT.